This record looks at one T cell receptor (beta chain) sequence and its context. The protocol was immunoSEQ multiplex PCR, while the TCRdb copy is restricted to in-frame clones and leaves out a portion. The table has 74,000 or so clones, roughly nine tenths seen once. This sample stems from a study of blood T cell repertoires in COVID-19. About the research overall: From T cells, B-cell-depleted T cells, or PBMCs came the material, which was cDNA or gDNA.

Per the germline V gene, CDR1 is SGDLS and CDR2 is YYNGEE. Losses at the gene ends were 4 bases for V and 1 base for J; bases not matched to a gene: 9. The length of the CDR3 is 16 residues. This sequence joins TRBV9 and TRBJ2-3; the match to TRBD2 covers 7 bases. This receptor was obtained from a man in his forties or fifties with active COVID-19. The sample comprised peripheral blood. Written as DNA, the CDR3 is TGTGCCAGCAGCCCGAGGATCCGGGGGGGCACAGATACGCAGTATTTT. Protein product: CASSPRIRGGTDTQYF.